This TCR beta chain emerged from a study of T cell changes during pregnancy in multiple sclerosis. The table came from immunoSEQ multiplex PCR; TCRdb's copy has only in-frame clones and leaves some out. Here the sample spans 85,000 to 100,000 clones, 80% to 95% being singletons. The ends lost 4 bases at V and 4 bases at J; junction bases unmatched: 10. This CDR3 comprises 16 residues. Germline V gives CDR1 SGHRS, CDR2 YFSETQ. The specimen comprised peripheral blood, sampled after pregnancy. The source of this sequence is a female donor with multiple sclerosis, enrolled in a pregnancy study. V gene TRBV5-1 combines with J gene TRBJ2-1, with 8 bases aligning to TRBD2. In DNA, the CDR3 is TGCGCCAGCAGCCCCCGGGCGGGACTAGTTTACAATGAGCAGTTCTTC. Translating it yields CASSPRAGLVYNEQFF.